This TCR beta chain was recovered during a study of T cell clonality in common variable immunodeficiency. Findings and caveats of the study: Patient heterogeneity in the CVID cohort limited correlations between repertoire features and clinical complications.

Repertoires were generated with immunoSEQ multiplex PCR, while TCRdb's copy carries only in-frame clones and drops some. The specimen has under 35,000 clones, none found just once. This clone was recorded at least ten times. As yet, its antigen is unknown. From the germline J gene comes the end of the CDR3, since the read stops 3 residues before it. Germline assignment: CDR1 GTSNPN and CDR2 SVGIG (reference sequence). The CDR3 totals 13 residues. Sequencing was carried out using peripheral blood mononuclear cells. The chain employs TRBV30 and TRBJ2-3; possibly TRBD1 for D (5 bases). The sequence was collected from a person aged 18 to 69 in good health. The CDR3 DNA, read in part, is TGTGCCTGGAGCGACAGCCACTTAGAGACG. This gives the protein CAWSDSHLET. In full, the CDR3 is CAWSDSHLETQYF.